The 11 T cell receptor beta chains given below trace back to one sample, sequenced in a study of blood T cells in healthy people across ages. Then a second PCR, running roughly 7 to 11 cycles, was carried out with a sample-barcoded 5' primer and a J-beta primer mix. TCRdb called the 5' RACE reads again in MiXCR, with one record for every CDR3 protein. The sample records about 720,000 distinct CDR3 sequences, about a fifth being singletons. Material: blood. These receptors originate from a man aged 70-80 years in good health.

The sample holds a few counts of this clonotype. The rearrangement links TRBV12-3 or TRBV12-4 to TRBJ1-3; D gene unclear. The CDR3 consists of 13 residues. Trimming removed 5 bases from V and 2 bases from J, with 7 bases in between. The CDR3 DNA reads as TGTGCCAGCAGTGCAGTCGCTGGAAACACCATATATTTT. Protein: CASSAVAGNTIYF.

The gene calls are TRBV5-1 and TRBJ2-5; D is possibly TRBD2 (6 bases). Germline CDR1 and CDR2: SGHRS and YFSETQ. The CDR3 has 14 residues. The ends were cut back, 3 bases at V and 4 bases at J, with 13 bases in the middle. In nucleotides, the CDR3 is TGCGCCAGCAGCTCGGCCGGGACTTTAGAGACCCAGTACTTC. The encoded protein is CASSSAGTLETQYF.

This clonotype has more than one count but fewer than ten. The rearrangement links TRBV29-1 to TRBJ1-1, with a weak D call TRBD1 (5 bases). CDR1 SQVTM and CDR2 ANQGSEA come from the germline V gene. CDR3 length: 12 residues. The V and J ends lost 7 bases and 5 bases respectively, with 14 bases between them. This chain's CDR3 is CSAGDLGTEAFF. Written as DNA, the CDR3 is TGCAGCGCCGGGGACCTGGGGACTGAAGCTTTCTTT.

The sample holds many counts of this clonotype. The CDR3 nucleotides are TGTGCCAGCGCGACCGAGGGTTTGATTGAGCAGTTCTTC. It codes for CASATEGLIEQFF. This sequence joins TRBV6-1 and TRBJ2-1; the D gene is possibly TRBD2 (5 bases). This CDR3 region has 13 residues. V was cut by 8 bases and J by 9 bases, with 17 bases left in between. Germline values: CDR1 MNHNS, CDR2 SASEGT.

This clonotype occurred a few times. The rearrangement links TRBV2 to TRBJ2-1, with D possibly called TRBD1 or TRBD2 (5 bases each). The ends were cut back, 9 bases at V and 15 bases at J, with 24 bases in the middle. The CDR3 totals 13 residues. CDR1 is SNHLY, CDR2 FYNNEI, per germline. CDR3 coding DNA: TGTGCCAGTAGGGGTCAAGGGGACGCGCGTCTGTTCTTC. Its protein is CASRGQGDARLFF.

There are many counts of this clonotype. This rearrangement joins TRBV7-3 to TRBJ1-6; a possible D gene is TRBD1 (5 bases). Trimming left V 5 bases short and J 7 bases short, with 9 bases between. Germline CDR1 is SGHTA and CDR2 is FQGTGA. This CDR3 is 13 amino acids long. Here the CDR3 reads CASSLGRNSPLHF. Here the CDR3 DNA reads TGTGCCAGCAGCCTGGGACGAAATTCACCCCTCCACTTT.

The rearrangement joins TRBV24-1 to TRBJ2-3; D unresolved. V was cut by 5 bases and J by 2 bases, with 16 bases left in between. This CDR3 contains 16 residues. The germline gives CDR1 KGHDR, CDR2 SFDVKD. The CDR3 here is CATSVPSVGTTDTQYF. DNA of the CDR3: TGTGCCACCAGTGTCCCGTCGGTGGGAACCACAGATACGCAGTATTTT.

This clonotype was counted between two and nine times. The chain is built from TRBV6-5 and TRBJ2-1; perhaps D is TRBD1 or TRBD2 (6 bases each). Germline lookup yields CDR1 MNHEY and CDR2 SVGAGI. V lost 2 bases to trimming and J lost 4 bases, with 12 bases between them. This CDR3 is built from 15 residues. The CDR3 here is CASSYTRGGYNEQFF. The CDR3 DNA sequence: TGTGCCAGCAGTTACACCAGGGGAGGTTACAATGAGCAGTTCTTC.

This clonotype has just a few counts. The CDR3 nucleotides are TGTGCCAGCAGTTTTTGGCTTATAGCCAAAGACACTGAAGCTTTCTTT. Amino acids: CASSFWLIAKDTEAFF. This chain links TRBV12-3 or TRBV12-4 with TRBJ1-1; no reliable D call. V was clipped by 3 bases and J by 3 bases, with 17 bases between them. The CDR3 spans 16 residues.

The chain has TRBV28 and TRBJ1-2; 10 nucleotides agree with TRBD1. The CDR3 runs 14 residues. The trim removed 2 bases at V and 8 bases at J, leaving 5 bases unmatched. Germline values: CDR1 MDHEN, CDR2 SYDVKM. CDR3 DNA sequence: TGTGCCAGCAGTTTAGCGGGGACAGGGGTCGGCTACACCTTC. Its protein product is CASSLAGTGVGYTF.

This clonotype turned up a few times. This chain uses TRBV7-9 with TRBJ2-1; 12 positions agree with TRBD2. The CDR3 is made up of 16 amino acids. The ends lost 5 bases at V and 5 bases at J; junction bases unmatched: 7. Per the germline V gene, CDR1 is SEHNR and CDR2 is FQNEAQ (reference sequence). This CDR3 reads CASSPRTSGANNEQFF. CDR3 coding DNA: TGTGCCAGCAGCCCCCGGACTAGCGGGGCAAACAATGAGCAGTTCTTC.